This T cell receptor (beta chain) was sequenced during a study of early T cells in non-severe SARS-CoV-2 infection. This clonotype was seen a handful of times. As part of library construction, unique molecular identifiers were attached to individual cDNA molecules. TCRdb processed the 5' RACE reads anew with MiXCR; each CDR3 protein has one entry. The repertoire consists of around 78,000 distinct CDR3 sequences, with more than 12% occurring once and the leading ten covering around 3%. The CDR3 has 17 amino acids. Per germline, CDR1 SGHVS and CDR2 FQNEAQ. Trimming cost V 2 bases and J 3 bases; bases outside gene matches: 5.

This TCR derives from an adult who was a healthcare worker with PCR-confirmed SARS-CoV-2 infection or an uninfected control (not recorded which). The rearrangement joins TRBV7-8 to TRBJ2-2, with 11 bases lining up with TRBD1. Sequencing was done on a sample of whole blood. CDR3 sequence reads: CASSLRGQGAYTGELFF. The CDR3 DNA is TGTGCCAGCAGCTTAAGAGGACAGGGGGCCTACACCGGGGAGCTGTTTTTT.